In its sample, the clone carrying this T cell receptor beta chain was seen once. The antigen is undetermined. The source of the sample is a study of cytomegalovirus exposure and HLA in healthy donors. Study results and limitations: Common viral pathogens seemed, in a later analysis, to connect with several of the most significant clusters.

The CDR3 has 13 amino acids. The V and J ends lost 1 base and 7 bases respectively, with 8 bases between them. Germline V gene sequence: CDR1 MNHEY, CDR2 SMNVEV (reference sequence). The donors comprised healthy bone marrow donors. Use of 60 Vbeta and 13 Jbeta primers characterized the PCR. Only in-frame clones appear in the TCRdb table, and some are missing; sequencing was by immunoSEQ multiplex PCR. This sample carries around 130,000 clones, 81% of them seen once, and the ten largest clones take about 0.71%. The V and J genes are TRBV27 and TRBJ2-1, with D possibly TRBD2 on 6 matching bases. This TCR was sampled from a man aged 18-30 years in good health and CMV-seronegative. The sample comprised PBMCs. CDR3 sequence: CASSLYAGNEQFF. DNA of the CDR3: TGTGCCAGCAGTTTATATGCGGGAAATGAGCAGTTCTTC.